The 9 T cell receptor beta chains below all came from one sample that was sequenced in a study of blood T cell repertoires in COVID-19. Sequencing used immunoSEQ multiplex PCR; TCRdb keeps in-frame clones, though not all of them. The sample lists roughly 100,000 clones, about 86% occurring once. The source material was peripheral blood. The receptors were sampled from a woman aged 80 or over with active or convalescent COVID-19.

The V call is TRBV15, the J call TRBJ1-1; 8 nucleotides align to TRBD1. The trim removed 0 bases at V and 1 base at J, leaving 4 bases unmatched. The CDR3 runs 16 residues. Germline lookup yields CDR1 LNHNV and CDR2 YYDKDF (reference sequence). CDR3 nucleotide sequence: TGTGCCACCAGCAGAGACCTGGACAGGGCGAACACTGAAGCTTTCTTT. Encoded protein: CATSRDLDRANTEAFF. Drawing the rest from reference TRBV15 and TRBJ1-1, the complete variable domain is DAMVIQNPRYQVTQFGKPVTLSCSQTLNHNVMYWYQQKSSQAPKLLFHYYDKDFNNEADTPDNFQSRRPNTSFCFLDIRSPGLGDTAMYLCATSRDLDRANTEAFFGQGTRLTVV.

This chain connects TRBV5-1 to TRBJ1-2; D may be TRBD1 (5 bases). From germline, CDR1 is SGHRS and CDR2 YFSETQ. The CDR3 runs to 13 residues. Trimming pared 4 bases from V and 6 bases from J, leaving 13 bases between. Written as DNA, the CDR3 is TGCGCCAGCAGCCTAAGCGGGGCCAATGGCTACACCTTC. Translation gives CASSLSGANGYTF.

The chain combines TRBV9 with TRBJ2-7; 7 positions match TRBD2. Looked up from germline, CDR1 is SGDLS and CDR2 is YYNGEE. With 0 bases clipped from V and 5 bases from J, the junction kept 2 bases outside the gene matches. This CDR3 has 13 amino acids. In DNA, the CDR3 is TGTGCCAGCAGCGTAGACGCGGGGGACGAGCAGTACTTC. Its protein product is CASSVDAGDEQYF. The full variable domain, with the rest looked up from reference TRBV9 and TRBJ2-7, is DSGVTQTPKHLITATGQRVTLRCSPRSGDLSVYWYQQSLDQGLQFLIQYYNGEERAKGNILERFSAQQFPDLHSELNLSSLELGDSALYFCASSVDAGDEQYFGPGTRLTVT.

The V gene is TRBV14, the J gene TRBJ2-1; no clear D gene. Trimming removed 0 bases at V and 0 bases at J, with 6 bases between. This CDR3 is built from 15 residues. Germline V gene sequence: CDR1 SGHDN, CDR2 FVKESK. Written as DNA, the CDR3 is TGTGCCAGCAGCCAAGAGGGCCTCTCCTACAATGAGCAGTTCTTC. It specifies CASSQEGLSYNEQFF. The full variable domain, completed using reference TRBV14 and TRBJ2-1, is EAGVTQFPSHSVIEKGQTVTLRCDPISGHDNLYWYRRVMGKEIKFLLHFVKESKQDESGMPNNRFLAERTGGTYSTLKVQPAELEDSGVYFCASSQEGLSYNEQFFGPGTRLTVL.

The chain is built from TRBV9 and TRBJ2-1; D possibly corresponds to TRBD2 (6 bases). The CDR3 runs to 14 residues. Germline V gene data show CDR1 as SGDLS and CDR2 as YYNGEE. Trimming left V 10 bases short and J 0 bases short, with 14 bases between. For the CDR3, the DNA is TGTGCCTCCGGTAGCGGAAGCTCCTACAATGAGCAGTTCTTC. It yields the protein CASGSGSSYNEQFF.

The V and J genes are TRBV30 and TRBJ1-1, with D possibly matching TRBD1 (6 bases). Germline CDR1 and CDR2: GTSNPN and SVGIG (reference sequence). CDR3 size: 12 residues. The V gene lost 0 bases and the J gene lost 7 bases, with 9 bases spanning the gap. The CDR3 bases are TGTGCCTGGAGTGTACCCAGGGGTGAAGCTTTCTTT. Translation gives CAWSVPRGEAFF.

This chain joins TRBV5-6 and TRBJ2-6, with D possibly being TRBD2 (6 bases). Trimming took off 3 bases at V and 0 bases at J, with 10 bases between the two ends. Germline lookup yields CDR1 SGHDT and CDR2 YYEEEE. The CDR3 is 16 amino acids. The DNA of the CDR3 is TGTGCCAGCAGCTGGGGAGGAGTCTCTGGGGCCAACGTCCTGACTTTC. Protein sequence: CASSWGGVSGANVLTF.

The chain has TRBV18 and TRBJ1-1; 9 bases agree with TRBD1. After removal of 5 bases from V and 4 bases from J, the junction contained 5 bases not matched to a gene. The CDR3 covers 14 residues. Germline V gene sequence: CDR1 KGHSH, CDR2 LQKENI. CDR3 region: CASSANRGLTEAFF. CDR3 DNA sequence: TGTGCCAGCTCAGCGAACAGGGGGCTCACTGAAGCTTTCTTT.

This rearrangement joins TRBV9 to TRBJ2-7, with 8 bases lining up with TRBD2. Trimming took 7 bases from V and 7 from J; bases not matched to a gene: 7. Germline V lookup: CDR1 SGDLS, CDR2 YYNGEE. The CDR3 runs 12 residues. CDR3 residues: CASGSGIREQYF. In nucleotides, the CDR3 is TGTGCCAGCGGTAGCGGGATAAGGGAGCAGTACTTC. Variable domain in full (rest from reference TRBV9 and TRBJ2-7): DSGVTQTPKHLITATGQRVTLRCSPRSGDLSVYWYQQSLDQGLQFLIQYYNGEERAKGNILERFSAQQFPDLHSELNLSSLELGDSALYFCASGSGIREQYFGPGTRLTVT.